Following are 19 T cell receptor beta chains from one sample sequenced in a study of T cells in Graves' hyperthyroidism and ophthalmopathy. Template material for amplifying TCR beta CDR3 regions consisted of RNA transcripts. TCR CDR3 underwent first-round RT-PCR with the HTBI primer set. TCRdb processed the multiplex PCR reads anew with MiXCR; each CDR3 protein has one entry. The sample lists about 500,000 distinct CDR3 sequences; 46% were seen once. Sample: peripheral blood or thyroid tissue (not recorded which). These receptors originate from an adult woman with Graves' disease, either hyperthyroidism or ophthalmopathy (not recorded which).

This clonotype was seen only a few times. The chain recombines TRBV29-1 with TRBJ2-7; D uncertain. This CDR3 contains 11 residues. The V and J ends lost 4 bases and 2 bases respectively, with 6 bases between them. Germline loops: CDR1 SQVTM, CDR2 ANQGSEA. The CDR3 spells CSVGKTYEQYF. For the CDR3, the DNA is TGCAGCGTTGGCAAGACCTACGAGCAGTACTTC.

The rearrangement links TRBV7-8 to TRBJ2-1, with no clear D. Trimming took off 3 bases at V and 6 bases at J, with 9 bases between the two ends. The CDR3 runs 13 residues. Germline CDR1 and CDR2: SGHVS and FQNEAQ. For the CDR3, the DNA is TGTGCCAGCAGCTTCTCGGAGTTCAATGAGCAGTTCTTC. Protein: CASSFSEFNEQFF.

This chain joins TRBV15 and TRBJ2-7, with D possibly TRBD2 on 5 matching bases. Germline CDR1 and CDR2: LNHNV and YYDKDF (reference sequence). Trimming pared 0 bases from V and 0 bases from J, leaving 15 bases between. The CDR3 loop spans 17 amino acids. The CDR3 nucleotides read TGTGCCACCAGCAGAGATCGTGACTATCCCTCCTCCTACGAGCAGTACTTC. Amino acids: CATSRDRDYPSSYEQYF. Full variable domain (missing parts from reference TRBV15 and TRBJ2-7): DAMVIQNPRYQVTQFGKPVTLSCSQTLNHNVMYWYQQKSSQAPKLLFHYYDKDFNNEADTPDNFQSRRPNTSFCFLDIRSPGLGDTAMYLCATSRDRDYPSSYEQYFGPGTRLTVT.

The J gene is TRBJ1-1, the V gene TRBV19; no clear D gene. This CDR3 is built from 13 residues. Between the trimmed V and J ends, which lost 7 bases and 4 bases, there was a span of 13 bases. Germline V gives CDR1 LNHDA, CDR2 SQIVND (reference sequence). CDR3 amino acids: CASKQTGSTEAFF. CDR3 DNA: TGTGCCAGTAAACAAACGGGAAGCACTGAAGCTTTCTTT.

Ten or more counts support this clonotype. CDR3 loop: CASSLGGSGGETQYF. In nucleotides, the CDR3 is TGTGCCAGCAGTTTAGGGGGTTCCGGGGGGGAGACCCAGTACTTC. This chain links TRBV12-3 or TRBV12-4 with TRBJ2-5, with TRBD2 matching 7 bases. J lost 5 bases, V lost 1 base, and 7 bases had no gene match. This CDR3 has 15 residues.

The chain uses TRBV20-1 and TRBJ1-2; a weak D match, TRBD1 (5 bases). CDR1 and CDR2 from the germline V gene are DFQATT and SNEGSKA (reference sequence). CDR3 length: 12 residues. Trimming cost V 6 bases and J 8 bases, with 16 bases left between them. CDR3 amino acids: CSARPGTGGYTF. The CDR3 bases are TGCAGTGCCCGCCCCGGGACGGGGGGCTACACCTTC.

The J gene is TRBJ1-6, the V gene TRBV5-1; D is unresolved. The V end lost 4 bases, the J end lost 4 bases, and 9 bases lay between the germline ends. Germline loops: CDR1 SGHRS, CDR2 YFSETQ. The CDR3 has 14 residues. The DNA of the CDR3 is TGCGCCAGCAGCCCAGAAGGGTATAATTCACCCCTCCACTTT. This sequence encodes CASSPEGYNSPLHF.

J is TRBJ2-6 and V is TRBV7-3, with D uncertain. The CDR3 runs to 13 residues. CDR1 and CDR2 from the germline V gene are SGHTA and FQGTGA. Trimming cost V 2 bases and J 4 bases, with 3 bases left between them. The CDR3 loop reads CASSLQGANVLTF. As DNA, the CDR3 is TGTGCCAGCAGCTTACAGGGGGCCAACGTCCTGACTTTC.

This chain joins TRBV19 and TRBJ1-2; TRBD1 might be the D (5 bases). Germline assignment: CDR1 LNHDA and CDR2 SQIVND (reference sequence). The V gene lost 5 bases and the J gene lost 3 bases, with 19 bases spanning the gap. This CDR3 has 16 amino acids. The CDR3: CASSPSGANAYYGYTF. CDR3 in DNA: TGTGCCAGTAGTCCCTCCGGGGCCAACGCGTACTATGGCTACACCTTC.

This rearrangement joins TRBV7-2 to TRBJ1-4; D is unresolved. Germline V gene data show CDR1 as SGHTA and CDR2 as FQGNSA. This CDR3 spans 15 amino acids. The V gene lost 5 bases and the J gene lost 4 bases, with 14 bases spanning the gap. DNA of the CDR3: TGTGCCAGCAGCCCCGGAGGGCGATATAATGAAAAACTGTTTTTT. This sequence encodes CASSPGGRYNEKLFF. Using reference TRBV7-2 and TRBJ1-4 for the parts outside the CDR3, the full variable domain is GAGVSQSPSNKVTEKGKDVELRCDPISGHTALYWYRQSLGQGLEFLIYFQGNSAPDKSGLPSDRFSAERTGGSVSTLTIQRTQQEDSAVYLCASSPGGRYNEKLFFGSGTQLSVL.

The chain uses TRBV2 and TRBJ1-1, with TRBD1 matching over 7 bases. This CDR3 comprises 16 residues. The V segment lost 1 base and the J segment 4 bases; nucleotides outside the gene matches: 9. CDR1 and CDR2 (germline): SNHLY, FYNNEI. The CDR3 nucleotides read TGTGCCAGCAGTGAAGGAGGGGGCAGGGGGGGCACTGAAGCTTTCTTT. Translated: CASSEGGGRGGTEAFF.

This clonotype was seen at least ten times. V gene TRBV15 combines with J gene TRBJ1-4, with no clear D. This CDR3 is built from 14 residues. V lost 4 bases, J lost 8 bases, and 14 bases lay in between. Per germline, CDR1 LNHNV and CDR2 YYDKDF (reference sequence). Here the CDR3 DNA reads TGTGCCACCAGCACCCGAGACATAGGGGAAAAACTGTTTTTT. Its protein product is CATSTRDIGEKLFF.

For this clonotype: The DNA is omitted, as the CDR3 cannot be located on it reliably, and the CDR3 follows TCRdb's listing. V is TRBV7-9 and J is TRBJ1-4. The CDR3 is 17 residues long, counting both termini. The germline V gene encodes CDR1 SEHNR and CDR2 FQNEAQ (reference sequence). CDR3 sequence: CASSSGPPGELLKNCFF.

This clonotype was seen once. This sequence joins TRBV20-1 and TRBJ1-5; possibly TRBD1 for D (5 bases). The CDR3 runs 18 residues. Germline V gene data show CDR1 as DFQATT and CDR2 as SNEGSKA (reference sequence). The V and J ends lost 6 bases and 0 bases respectively, with 24 bases between them. The CDR3 coding sequence is TGCAGTGCCATCTGGGGGGGAGCAGCGGGGTATAGCAATCAGCCCCAGCATTTT. It codes for CSAIWGGAAGYSNQPQHF.

This clonotype was counted a single time. This chain joins TRBV19 and TRBJ2-5; 10 bases are shared with TRBD1. Germline-derived CDR1 and CDR2 are LNHDA and SQIVND (reference sequence). The length of the CDR3 is 15 residues. Unmatched junction bases numbered 3, after V lost 4 bases and J lost 1 base. The CDR3: CASSTRDRGQETQYF. The CDR3, as DNA: TGTGCCAGTAGTACCCGGGACAGGGGCCAAGAGACCCAGTACTTC.

V and J are TRBV9 and TRBJ2-7; D not resolved. This CDR3 region has 15 residues. Germline V gene sequence: CDR1 SGDLS, CDR2 YYNGEE. V lost 4 bases, J lost 0 bases, and 14 bases lay in between. CDR3 DNA sequence: TGTGCCAGCAGCTTAGGAGTGGGCCTCTCCTACGAGCAGTACTTC. It yields the protein CASSLGVGLSYEQYF.

This clonotype showed up many times. The chain employs TRBV6-2 or TRBV6-3 and TRBJ1-4; D is ambiguous. The V gene lost 2 bases and the J gene lost 8 bases, with 9 bases spanning the gap. The CDR3 runs to 13 residues. The germline V gene has CDR1 MNHEY and CDR2 SVGEGT. Here the CDR3 DNA reads TGTGCCAGCAGTTACGTCCGGGCCGAAAAACTGTTTTTT. Residues: CASSYVRAEKLFF.

V and J are TRBV15 and TRBJ1-3; TRBD1 agrees at 9 bases. Looked up from germline, CDR1 is LNHNV and CDR2 is YYDKDF (reference sequence). Germline trimming cut 3 bases from V and 10 bases from J; bases unmatched to any gene: 4. The CDR3 totals 13 residues. CDR3 residues: CATSSGQGNTIYF. The CDR3 DNA reads TGTGCCACCAGCAGCGGACAGGGGAATACCATATATTTT.

The V and J genes are TRBV5-1 and TRBJ1-1; perhaps TRBD1 as D (5 bases). CDR3 length: 14 amino acids. Trimming removed 0 bases from V and 2 bases from J, with 8 bases in between. Germline CDR1 is SGHRS and CDR2 is YFSETQ. CDR3 loop: CASSLVGLNTEAFF. The CDR3 DNA follows: TGCGCCAGCAGCTTGGTGGGGCTTAACACTGAAGCTTTCTTT.